This T cell receptor beta chain is from a study of vaccination and CD4 T cells after COVID-19. Study-level background: Samples were taken after vaccination, a median of roughly 65 days after dose two, with a range of 14 to 241.

Time point of the sample: late sampling 161 to 241 days after vaccination in a few convalescent patients. Described treatment: approximately 9-day PBMC culture with coronavirus spike peptide pools or control peptides (ViraFEST assay). ViraFEST enlarged antigen-specific T cell populations with peptide pools and afterwards sequenced TCRs. Cultures used more than 1.5 million PBMCs per well, about 10 IU/ml IL-2 and approximately 9.6 ug/ml peptides. For this clonotype: What it recognizes is unknown.

V gave up 1 base and J gave up 0 bases, with 4 bases separating them. The germline V gene has CDR1 KGHSH and CDR2 LQKENI. This CDR3 has 15 amino acids. Sequence data for DNA of cultured CD4+ T cells were generated by the Oncomine TCR Beta short-read assay. TCRdb ran MiXCR on the PCR reads and lists one entry per CDR3 protein. The sample gives approximately 18,000 distinct CDR3 sequences, 52% of which show up once; roughly 20% is in the top ten. Sequencing was performed on CD4+ T cells from blood, cultured in vitro, taken about 7 months after SARS-CoV-2 vaccination. This receptor was taken from a human donor who had recovered from COVID-19. The rearrangement uses TRBV18 and TRBJ1-6; D gene uncertain. The DNA of the CDR3 is TGTGCCAGCTCACCACGAAGCTCCTATAATTCACCCCTCCACTTT. Amino acids: CASSPRSSYNSPLHF.